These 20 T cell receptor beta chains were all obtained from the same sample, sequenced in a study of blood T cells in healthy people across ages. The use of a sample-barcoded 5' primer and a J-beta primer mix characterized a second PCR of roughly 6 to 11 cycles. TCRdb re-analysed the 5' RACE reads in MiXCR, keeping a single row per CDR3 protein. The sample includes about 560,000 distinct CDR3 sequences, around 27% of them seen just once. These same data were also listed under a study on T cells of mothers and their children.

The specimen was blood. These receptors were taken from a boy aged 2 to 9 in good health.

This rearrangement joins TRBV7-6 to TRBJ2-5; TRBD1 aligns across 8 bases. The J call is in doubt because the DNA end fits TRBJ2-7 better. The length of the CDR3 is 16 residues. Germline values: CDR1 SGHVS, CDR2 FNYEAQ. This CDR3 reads CASSLERQGSSYEQYF. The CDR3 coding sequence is TGTGCCAGCAGCTTAGAAAGACAGGGGAGCTCCTACGAGCAGTACTTC.

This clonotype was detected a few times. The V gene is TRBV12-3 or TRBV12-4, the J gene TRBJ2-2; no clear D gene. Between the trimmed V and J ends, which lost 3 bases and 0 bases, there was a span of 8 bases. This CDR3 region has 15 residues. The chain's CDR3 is CASSFGPTNTGELFF. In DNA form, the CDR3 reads TGTGCCAGCAGTTTTGGACCCACGAACACCGGGGAGCTGTTTTTT.

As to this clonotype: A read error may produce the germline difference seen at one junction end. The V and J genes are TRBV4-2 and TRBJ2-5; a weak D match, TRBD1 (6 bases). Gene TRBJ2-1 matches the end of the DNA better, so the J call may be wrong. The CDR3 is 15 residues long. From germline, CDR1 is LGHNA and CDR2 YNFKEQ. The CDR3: CASSRESQGYNEQFF. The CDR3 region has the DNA TGTGCCAGCAGCCGAGAATCGCAGGGGTACAACGAGCAGTTCTTC.

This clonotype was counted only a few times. As DNA, the CDR3 is TGCAGCGTTGAAAGTAACACCGGGGAGCTGTTTTTT. Its translation is CSVESNTGELFF. This sequence joins TRBV29-1 and TRBJ2-2, with D uncertain. The CDR3 consists of 12 residues. Trimming took off 2 bases at V and 2 bases at J, with 3 bases between the two ends. From germline, CDR1 is SQVTM and CDR2 ANQGSEA.

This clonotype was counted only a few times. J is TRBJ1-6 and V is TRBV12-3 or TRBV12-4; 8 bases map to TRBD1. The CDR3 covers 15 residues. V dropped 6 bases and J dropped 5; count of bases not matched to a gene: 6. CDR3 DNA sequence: TGTGCCAGCAGGAGAGCGGGACAGGATAATTCACCCCTCCACTTT. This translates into CASRRAGQDNSPLHF.

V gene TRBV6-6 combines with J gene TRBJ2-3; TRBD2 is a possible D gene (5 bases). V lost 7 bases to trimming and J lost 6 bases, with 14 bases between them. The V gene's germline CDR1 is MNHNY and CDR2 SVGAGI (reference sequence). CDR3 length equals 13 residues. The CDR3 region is CASTASGMDTQYF. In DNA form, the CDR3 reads TGTGCCAGCACCGCCAGCGGTATGGATACGCAGTATTTT.

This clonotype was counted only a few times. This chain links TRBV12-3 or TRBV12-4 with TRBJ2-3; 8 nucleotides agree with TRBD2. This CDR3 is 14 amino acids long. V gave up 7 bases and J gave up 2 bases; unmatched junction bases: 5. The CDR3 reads CASNSGIHTDTQYF. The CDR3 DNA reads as TGTGCCAGCAATAGCGGGATCCACACAGATACGCAGTATTTT.

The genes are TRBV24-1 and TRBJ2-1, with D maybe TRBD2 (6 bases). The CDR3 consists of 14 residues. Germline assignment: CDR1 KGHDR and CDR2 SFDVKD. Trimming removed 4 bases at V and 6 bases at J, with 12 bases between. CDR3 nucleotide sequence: TGTGCCACCAGTGACCAGACTAGACGCAATGAGCAGTTCTTC. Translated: CATSDQTRRNEQFF.

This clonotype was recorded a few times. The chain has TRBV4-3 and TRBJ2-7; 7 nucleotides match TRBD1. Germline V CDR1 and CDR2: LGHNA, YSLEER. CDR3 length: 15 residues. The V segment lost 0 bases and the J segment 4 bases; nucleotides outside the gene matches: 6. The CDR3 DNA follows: TGCGCCAGCAGCCAAGACAAACAGGGGTTGTACGAGCAGTACTTC. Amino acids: CASSQDKQGLYEQYF.

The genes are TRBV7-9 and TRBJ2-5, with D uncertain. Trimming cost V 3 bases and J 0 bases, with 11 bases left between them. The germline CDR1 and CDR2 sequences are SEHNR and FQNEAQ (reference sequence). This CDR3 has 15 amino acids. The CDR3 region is CASSLGGRYQETQYF. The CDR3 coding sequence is TGTGCCAGCAGCTTGGGCGGACGCTACCAAGAGACCCAGTACTTC.

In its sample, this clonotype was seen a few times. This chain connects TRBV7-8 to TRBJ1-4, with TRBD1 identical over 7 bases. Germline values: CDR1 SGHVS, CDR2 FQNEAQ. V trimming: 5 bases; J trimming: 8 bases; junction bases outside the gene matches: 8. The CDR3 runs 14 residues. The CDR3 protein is CASSSRDSEEKLFF. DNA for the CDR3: TGTGCCAGCAGCAGCCGGGACAGCGAGGAAAAACTGTTTTTT.

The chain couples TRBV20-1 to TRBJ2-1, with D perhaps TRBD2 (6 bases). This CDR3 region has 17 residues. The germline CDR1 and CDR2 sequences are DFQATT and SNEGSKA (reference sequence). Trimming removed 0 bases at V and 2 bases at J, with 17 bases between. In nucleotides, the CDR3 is TGCAGTGCTAGAGATTCCCGACTAGTCCGAACCTACAATGAGCAGTTCTTC. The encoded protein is CSARDSRLVRTYNEQFF.

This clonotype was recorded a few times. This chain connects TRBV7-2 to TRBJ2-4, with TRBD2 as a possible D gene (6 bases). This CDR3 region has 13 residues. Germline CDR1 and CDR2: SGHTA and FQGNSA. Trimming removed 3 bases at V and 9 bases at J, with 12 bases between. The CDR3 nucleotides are TGTGCCAGCAGCTTGACCCTCGGGGGCATTCAGTACTTC. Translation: CASSLTLGGIQYF.

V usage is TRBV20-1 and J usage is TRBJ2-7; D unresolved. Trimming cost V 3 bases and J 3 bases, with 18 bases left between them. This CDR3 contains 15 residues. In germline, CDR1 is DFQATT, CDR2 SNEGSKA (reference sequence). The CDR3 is CSASSTSFAYYEQYF. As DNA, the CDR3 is TGCAGTGCTAGCAGCACTTCCTTTGCCTACTACGAGCAGTACTTC.

This chain's CDR3 is CASSLRINEQFF. CDR3 bases: TGTGCCAGCAGCTTGAGAATCAATGAGCAGTTCTTC. The rearrangement uses TRBV7-2 and TRBJ2-1, with unresolved D. Germline V gives CDR1 SGHTA, CDR2 FQGNSA. The V end was cut by 3 bases, the J end by 6 bases, with 6 bases between. The CDR3 covers 12 residues.

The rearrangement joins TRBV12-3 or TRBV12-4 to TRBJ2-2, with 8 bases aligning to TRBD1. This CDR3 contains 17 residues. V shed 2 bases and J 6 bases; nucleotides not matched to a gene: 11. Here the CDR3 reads CASSLRQGAGKAGELFF. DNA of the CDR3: TGTGCCAGCAGTTTACGGCAGGGGGCGGGAAAGGCCGGGGAGCTGTTTTTT.

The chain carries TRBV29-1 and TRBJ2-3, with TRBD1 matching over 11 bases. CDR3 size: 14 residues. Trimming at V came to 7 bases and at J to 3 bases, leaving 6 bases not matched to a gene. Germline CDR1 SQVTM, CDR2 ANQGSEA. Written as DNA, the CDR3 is TGCAGCGCCGAAGGACAGGGGGCTACAGATACGCAGTATTTT. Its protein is CSAEGQGATDTQYF.

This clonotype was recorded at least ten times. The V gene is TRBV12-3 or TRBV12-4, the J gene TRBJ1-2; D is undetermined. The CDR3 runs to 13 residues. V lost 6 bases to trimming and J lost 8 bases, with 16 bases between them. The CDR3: CASSPDRVRGYTF. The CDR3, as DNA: TGTGCCAGCAGCCCGGACCGAGTACGGGGCTACACCTTC.

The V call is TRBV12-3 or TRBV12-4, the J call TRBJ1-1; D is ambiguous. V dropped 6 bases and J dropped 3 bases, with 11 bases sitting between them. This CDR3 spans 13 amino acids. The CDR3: CASRSGRYTEAFF. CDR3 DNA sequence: TGTGCCAGCAGGTCCGGCAGGTACACTGAAGCTTTCTTT.

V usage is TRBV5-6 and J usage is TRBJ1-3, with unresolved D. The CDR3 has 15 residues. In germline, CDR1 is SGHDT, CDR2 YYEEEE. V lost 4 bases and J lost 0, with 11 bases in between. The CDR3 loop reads CASSPRADSGNTIYF. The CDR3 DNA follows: TGTGCCAGCAGCCCCCGGGCTGACTCTGGAAACACCATATATTTT. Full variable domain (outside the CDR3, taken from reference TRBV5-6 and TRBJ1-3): DAGVTQSPTHLIKTRGQQVTLRCSPKSGHDTVSWYQQALGQGPQFIFQYYEEEERQRGNFPDRFSGHQFPNYSSELNVNALLLGDSALYLCASSPRADSGNTIYFGEGSWLTVV.